Below are 2 T cell receptor beta chains sequenced from a single sample in a study of identical twins. TCRdb re-derived calls from the 5' RACE reads in MiXCR, one entry per CDR3 protein. The sample carries approximately 470,000 distinct CDR3 sequences, approximately 14% recorded once. These records were also assigned to another study, of yellow fever vaccine responses in identical twins.

Sequenced: CD4+ T cells sorted from blood. Every receptor here comes from a woman in her late teens or twenties in good health.

This clonotype was seen a few times. The chain recombines TRBV29-1 with TRBJ1-1, with 7 positions matching TRBD1. This CDR3 has 13 amino acids. The germline V gene has CDR1 SQVTM and CDR2 ANQGSEA. Unmatched junction bases numbered 7, after V lost 5 bases and J lost 4 bases. The CDR3 region has the DNA TGCAGCGTTAGAATCCAGGGGGGCACTGAAGCTTTCTTT. Translating it yields CSVRIQGGTEAFF.

In this sample, this clonotype turned up many times. This chain connects TRBV20-1 to TRBJ2-5; 10 bases map to TRBD1. V gave up 0 bases and J gave up 1 base; unmatched junction bases: 5. CDR3 length equals 16 residues. Germline V gene sequence: CDR1 DFQATT, CDR2 SNEGSKA (reference sequence). CDR3 sequence reads: CSARDYDRGRQETQYF. The CDR3 DNA reads as TGCAGTGCTAGAGATTACGACAGGGGGCGCCAAGAGACCCAGTACTTC.